This TCR beta chain is drawn from a study of T cell responses to AZD1222 COVID-19 vaccine. Profiling relied on immunoSEQ multiplex PCR, and the TCRdb table lists in-frame clones only, not all of them. The top ten hold 2.2% of the sample, which has approximately 110,000 clones, just under 95% seen once. The TCR comes from an adult in good health. The sample consisted of peripheral blood, taken on day 0 of AZD1222 vaccination.

This chain's CDR3 is CASTNPQGYITGELFF. The CDR3, as DNA: TGCGCCAGCACCAACCCACAGGGGTATATCACCGGGGAGCTGTTTTTT. V is TRBV5-1 and J is TRBJ2-2; 7 nucleotides match TRBD1. The CDR3 has 16 amino acids. J was trimmed by 4 bases and V by 6 bases; bases with no gene match: 12. Germline V gene data show CDR1 as SGHRS and CDR2 as YFSETQ.